This T cell receptor beta chain was captured by sequencing in a study of CD8 T cells in Susac syndrome. In germline, CDR1 is SGHRS, CDR2 YFSETQ. V gave up 2 bases and J gave up 2 bases, with 7 bases separating them. The CDR3 length is 13 residues. Points on this clonotype: Its antigen is not known.

While serving as controls, healthy donors were matched for age and sex. Negative isolation yielded the CD8+ and CD4+ T cells, while FACS enriched the TEMRA cells. Random hexamers served to reverse transcribe about 0.5 to 1 ug RNA. With immunoSEQ multiplex PCR, TCR beta CDR3 was amplified across 54 Vbeta and 13 Jbeta. TCRdb fed the immunoSEQ multiplex PCR reads into MiXCR, producing one record per CDR3 protein. The data show roughly 80,000 distinct CDR3 sequences, 90% to 95% seen once. The study's findings and limits: TCR sequencing and HLA analysis covered a relatively small number of individuals.

The rearrangement joins TRBV5-1 to TRBJ1-2; D unclear. The sequenced sample consisted of CD8+ T cells from PBMCs. This clonotype was obtained from a human donor in good health. The DNA for the CDR3 is TGCGCCAGCAGCTTCGGCCCGAACTATGGCTACACCTTC. Translation gives CASSFGPNYGYTF. The complete variable domain, with remaining parts taken from reference TRBV5-1 and TRBJ1-2, reads KAGVTQTPRYLIKTRGQQVTLSCSPISGHRSVSWYQQTPGQGLQFLFEYFSETQRNKGNFPGRFSGRQFSNSRSEMNVSTLELGDSALYLCASSFGPNYGYTFGSGTRLTVV.